Presented here are 9 T cell receptor beta chains from one specimen sequenced in a study of T cell repertoires in cytomegalovirus infection. Their target antigens are unknown. TCRdb reprocessed the reads with MiXCR, giving one entry per CDR3 protein. The table shows around 430,000 distinct CDR3 sequences, with more than 40% occurring only once. The sequences come from cultured PBMCs, collected from culture after CMV antigen stimulation. These receptors originate from a human donor in good health (CMV status not recorded). Some clones in this sample may be carry-over from other donors' samples.

This clonotype has a handful of counts. This chain uses TRBV7-8 with TRBJ2-7; 8 nucleotides match TRBD2. The junction had 3 bases not matched to a gene; V was cut back by 6 bases and J by 2 bases. This CDR3 has 13 residues. The germline CDR1 and CDR2 sequences are SGHVS and FQNEAQ. In DNA form, the CDR3 reads TGTGCCAGCAGTCCACTAGCGGCCTACGAGCAGTACTTC. Translating it yields CASSPLAAYEQYF.

The chain combines TRBV4-3 with TRBJ2-5; D remains unclear. This CDR3 contains 15 residues. The germline V gene encodes CDR1 LGHNA and CDR2 YSLEER. V was shortened by 0 bases and J by 3 bases, with 11 bases between the two germline ends. CDR3 DNA: TGCGCCAGCAGCCAAGATCACAGACCCGAAGAGACCCAGTACTTC. Translating gives CASSQDHRPEETQYF.

CDR3 region: CASSPAGGRYNEQFF. CDR3 DNA sequence: TGTGCCAGCAGTCCAGCGGGAGGTAGATACAATGAGCAGTTCTTC. V and J are TRBV7-2 and TRBJ2-1; TRBD2 aligns across 9 bases. This CDR3 is 15 amino acids long. Germline V CDR1 and CDR2: SGHTA, FQGNSA. J gave up 4 bases and V 6 bases, and 7 bases lay outside the gene matches.

The gene calls are TRBV6-5 and TRBJ1-2; D is undetermined. The germline V gene has CDR1 MNHEY and CDR2 SVGAGI. V gave up 0 bases and J gave up 10 bases, with 12 bases separating them. CDR3 length: 13 residues. The CDR3 bases are TGTGCCAGCAGTTACTCTCGCGGAAGGGCCTACACCTTC. This translates into CASSYSRGRAYTF.

This chain joins TRBV11-2 and TRBJ2-6; no clear D gene. This CDR3 has 14 amino acids. Trimming pared 6 bases from V and 3 bases from J, leaving 9 bases between. Germline V CDR1 and CDR2: SGHAT, FQNNGV. The CDR3 DNA is TGTGCCAGCAGTCGGTGGGTTGGGGCCAACGTCCTGACTTTC. The encoded protein is CASSRWVGANVLTF.

This clonotype appeared many times. The genes are TRBV7-2 and TRBJ2-3, with 13 bases that match TRBD2. The germline V gene encodes CDR1 SGHTA and CDR2 FQGNSA. This CDR3 region has 16 residues. V lost 5 bases and J lost 3; bases outside the gene matches: 5. The CDR3 sequence: CASSLLAGGFTDTQYF. The CDR3 bases are TGTGCCAGCAGCCTACTAGCGGGGGGGTTTACAGATACGCAGTATTTT.

This sequence joins TRBV10-2 and TRBJ2-5; 9 nucleotides align to TRBD2. Trimming took 2 bases from V and 0 from J; bases not matched to a gene: 4. CDR3 length: 16 amino acids. CDR1 is WSHSY, CDR2 SAAADI, per germline. CDR3 nucleotides: TGCGCCAGCAGTGAGCGGCCTAGCGGGGACCAAGAGACCCAGTACTTC. Amino acid sequence: CASSERPSGDQETQYF.

This rearrangement joins TRBV7-9 to TRBJ2-5, with D uncertain. Trimming cost V 5 bases and J 0 bases, with 13 bases left between them. CDR1 and CDR2 from the germline V gene are SEHNR and FQNEAQ (reference sequence). CDR3 length equals 15 residues. The CDR3 bases are TGTGCCAGCAGCCGACCGACTGTTTACCAAGAGACCCAGTACTTC. Its protein is CASSRPTVYQETQYF.

The chain uses TRBV4-1 and TRBJ1-1; D call uncertain. The V gene's germline CDR1 is MGHRA and CDR2 YSYEKL. The ends were cut back, 4 bases at V and 5 bases at J, with 20 bases in the middle. The length of the CDR3 is 16 residues. The CDR3, as DNA: TGCGCCAGCAGCCCCGGGAGTGGGCGCCGGTTTACTGAAGCTTTCTTT. Amino acids: CASSPGSGRRFTEAFF.